A single TCR beta chain is shown here with its context. About 10 milliliters of peripheral blood were drawn from each donor into EDTA-treated tubes. Each sample gave at least 6.5 million isolated PBMCs. V gave up 4 bases and J gave up 2 bases, with 9 bases separating them. This CDR3 is built from 12 residues. Germline loops: CDR1 SQVTM, CDR2 ANQGSEA. The data belong to a study of blood T cells in healthy people across ages. A second PCR of 7 to 11 cycles used a sample-barcoded 5' primer and a J-beta primer mix. Using its own MiXCR run on the 5' RACE reads, TCRdb lists one record per CDR3 protein. The sample records hundreds of thousands of distinct CDR3 sequences, roughly 50% being singletons.

This receptor was obtained from a man aged 40-50 years in good health. The chain combines TRBV29-1 with TRBJ2-7; no clear D gene. The specimen sequenced was blood. The CDR3 nucleotides are TGCAGCGTTGTGACATCAGCCTACGAGCAGTACTTC. It specifies CSVVTSAYEQYF.